This T cell receptor beta chain was retrieved from a study of blood T cell repertoires in COVID-19. On the study more broadly: Samples of COVID-19 (acute and convalescent) were obtained from the United States, Italy and Spain. Sources were T cells, B-cell-depleted T cells, or PBMCs; the material itself was cDNA or gDNA.

In the source study's methods: Amplification with reference gene primers provided the estimates of nucleated cell counts. Profiled with immunoSEQ multiplex PCR; TCRdb holds only in-frame clones, not every one. That table furnishes V, J and clone size, whereas the DNA furnished D and trimming. This sample has roughly 97,000 clones, with about 91% found just once. This CDR3 spans 17 amino acids. The V segment lost 0 bases and the J segment 5 bases; nucleotides outside the gene matches: 12. Looked up from germline, CDR1 is LGHNA and CDR2 is YSLEER. The genes are TRBV4-3 and TRBJ1-1; 7 bases fit TRBD1. The source of this sequence is a human donor in a cohort sampled during active COVID-19. Sequenced input: peripheral blood. CDR3 in amino acids: CASSQDGTRGFETEAFF. The CDR3 nucleotides are TGCGCCAGCAGCCAAGATGGAACCAGGGGGTTTGAGACTGAAGCTTTCTTT.